This T cell receptor (beta chain) was recovered during a study of regulatory T cells in long-lasting Graves disease. Study conclusions and caveats: Persistent-disease Graves' patients showed less TCR diversity than new cases.

This CDR3 spans 14 amino acids. Germline V gene data show CDR1 as LGHDT and CDR2 as YNNKEL (reference sequence). V lost 1 base and J lost 2, with 9 bases in between. This clonotype was observed at least ten times. Antigen: not known. TCR beta libraries were built with iRepertoire HTBI primers and Arm-PCR of CDR3 regions. Original methodology: From all samples, identification returned 14 TRBJ and roughly 65 TRBV segments. MiXCR, run by TCRdb on the multiplex PCR reads, gives a single entry per CDR3 protein. TCRdb's processing, not the study's, gives the V and J calls here. Counted here are 350,000 to 450,000 distinct CDR3 sequences, under 15% occurring once; the ten biggest clones make up roughly a sixth. Sample time point: newly diagnosed GD, antithyroid drugs for less than 3 months. Construction of the TCR library relied on RNA isolated from PBMCs. The sample also formed part of further work on T cells in Graves' hyperthyroidism and ophthalmopathy.

This receptor was identified in a woman aged 25 to 39 with Graves disease. The chain employs TRBV3-1 and TRBJ2-7; D uncertain. The sample in question was peripheral blood mononuclear cells (PBMCs), obtained at new diagnosis, from a patient treated with antithyroid drugs. The CDR3 bases are TGTGCCAGCAGCCAAGTTTCAGCCCCCTACGAGCAGTACTTC. Translating it yields CASSQVSAPYEQYF.